Included here is one T cell receptor beta chain sequence, with context. Its binding antigen is unknown. It has no much larger one-base neighbor in the sample; base qualities were not kept. The record originates from a study of cytomegalovirus exposure and HLA in healthy donors (TCRdb year 2017). For the study in its entirety: The 650 to 750 repertoires of the first cohort and the 120 or so validation repertoires were produced on the same platform, according to a later analysis. A separate validation cohort of 100 to 150 different subjects was used in addition to the roughly 700-subject first cohort. The study was designed to test whether signatures of past pathogen exposure could be identified by cataloging public T cell receptors. To predict cytomegalovirus infection status, the study brought together high-throughput TCR immunosequencing, statistical association of individual TCRs with disease status, and machine learning.

The donors belonged to the validation cohort of 120 subjects, which was separate from the roughly 680-subject first cohort. What the study reported, not specific to this receptor: It was suggested by the authors that the approach could potentially be generalized to other disease states and immunological phenotypes. In a later analysis, TCRs clustered in the first cohort were found to also tend to co-occur in the roughly 120 validation repertoires, with 90% to 95% of cluster scores above 0. In vitro tests confirmed that a few of the cytomegalovirus-associated TCR beta chains recognize cytomegalovirus antigens. In both the original and validation cohorts, the classifier was reported to diagnose cytomegalovirus status with high specificity and sensitivity. In the study, 150 to 200 TCR beta chains were listed as associated with cytomegalovirus. A later analysis lacked HLA typing for the validation cohort, so it scored co-occurrence in that cohort across all 120 or so repertoires. Most TCR sequences were observed very rarely across donors, whereas some public TCRs were present in many individuals.

The protocol used for the library was the immunoSEQ multiplex PCR assay. The original pipeline was this. To diagnose cytomegalovirus status from the catalog of TCR beta chain sequences, a statistical classification framework was built. What TCRdb holds here is the immuneACCESS table cut down to in-frame rearrangements. Part of the clones is not present; checked against another copy, under half of the missing clones reflect an unresolved V gene, and the others are unexplained. V, J and clone size were drawn from that table, and D and trimming were deduced from the DNA. The sample table shows 110,000 to 150,000 clones, and almost 90% are seen once. The ten most abundant clones make up around 8% of the sample. The germline V gene encodes CDR1 LGHNA and CDR2 YSLEER. A distance of 11 bases separates the germline ends of V and J, which lose 0 bases and 2 bases respectively. CDR3 length: 16 amino acids, cysteine to phenylalanine. Only CDR3 DNA is held: 48 bases, read in frame from base 1.

The sequence was collected from a woman younger than 35 in good health and CMV-seropositive. The chain was built from TRBV4-3 and TRBJ2-1; the D gene identity is not certain. The sample taken for sequencing was PBMCs. The DNA sequence reads TGCGCCAGCAGCCAAGAAATCGACTCAACCTACAATGAGCAGTTCTTC. This sequence encodes CASSQEIDSTYNEQFF.